This TCR beta chain was found in a study of T cells expressing NK-cell markers. As for the study in general: Out of eight donors sequenced, seven tested HCMV-seropositive and the remaining one seronegative. Study-wide points: In several donors, dominant clonotypes made up roughly 25-60.1% of CD3+CD56-NKG2C+ cells.

TCRdb re-analyzed the 5' RACE reads; it lists each CDR3 protein once, without DNA. Its clone listing holds tens of thousands of distinct CDR3 sequences. Regarding this clonotype: What it binds is unknown.

Germline lookup yields CDR1 SGHRS and CDR2 YFSETQ. CDR3 size: 14 residues. The source of this sequence is a woman between 18 and 75 years old in good health. This chain joins TRBV5-1 and TRBJ1-1; TCRdb proposes TRBD1, but this gene call is untestable without DNA. Material: blood T cells: a sorted CD56 or NKG2C T cell subset, CD4+ or CD8+ T cells, or bulk PBMC T cells (not recorded which). The CDR3 sequence: CASSGGEGAVEAFF.